This TCR beta chain came from a study of cytomegalovirus exposure and HLA in healthy donors. Whole-study findings and limits: The study dropped some indistinguishable V segments, TRBV6-2 and TRBV6-3 among them.

Amplification used 60 Vbeta primers and 13 Jbeta primers. Clones were read by immunoSEQ multiplex PCR, and TCRdb kept only the in-frame ones, dropping some. The sample totals about 140,000 clones. On this clone: Its antigen is unidentified.

This CDR3 has 14 residues. Germline CDR1 is KGHSH and CDR2 is LQKENI. With 5 bases removed from V and 7 bases from J, the gap between germline ends came to 14 bases. The chain employs TRBV18 and TRBJ2-2, with D tentatively TRBD1 (5 bases). The sequenced material came from PBMCs. This TCR derives from a woman younger than 35 in good health and CMV-seronegative. The CDR3 DNA reads as TGTGCCAGCTCAACGAAGTCAGGGTACGGGGAGCTGTTTTTT. This translates into CASSTKSGYGELFF. The complete variable domain, with remaining parts taken from reference TRBV18 and TRBJ2-2, reads NAGVMQNPRHLVRRRGQEARLRCSPMKGHSHVYWYRQLPEEGLKFMVYLQKENIIDESGMPKERFSAEFPKEGPSILRIQQVVRGDSAAYFCASSTKSGYGELFFGEGSRLTVL.